This entry features one T cell receptor beta chain sequence. Antigen: not known. This sample stems from a study of cytomegalovirus exposure and HLA in healthy donors. General study points: The classifier reportedly diagnosed cytomegalovirus status with high specificity and sensitivity. A prior analysis recorded that most TCR beta V segments were productive about 90% or about 30% of the time.

Per germline, CDR1 MNHEY and CDR2 SVGAGI. Trimming took 6 bases from V and 8 from J; bases not matched to a gene: 6. This CDR3 is built from 13 residues. 60 Vbeta and 13 Jbeta primers were used in PCR. Profiled with immunoSEQ multiplex PCR; TCRdb holds only in-frame clones, not every one. The sample has some 150,000 clones, over 80% seen once. The sequence derives from a woman aged 18-29 years in good health and CMV-seronegative. This rearrangement joins TRBV6-5 to TRBJ1-2; 10 nucleotides line up with TRBD1. Sample: PBMCs. CDR3 in amino acids: CASRLRDRGGYTF. The CDR3 bases are TGTGCCAGCAGGCTTCGGGACAGGGGCGGCTACACCTTC.